Sequencing of this TCR beta chain was carried out in a study of vaccination and CD4 T cells after COVID-19. Study in general: Investigators stimulated cells with overlapping spike peptides drawn from SARS-CoV-2, HCoV-NL63, HCoV-OC43 and HCoV-229E. A CEFX pool, an HIV-1 Nef pool, or no peptide went to control cultures.

V was clipped by 6 bases and J by 5 bases; unmatched bases: 9. Germline loops: CDR1 MDHEN, CDR2 SYDVKM. This CDR3 is 14 amino acids long. The study's findings and limits: Of the reactive clones in convalescent patients, a median about 85% showed up only post-vaccination. Convalescent patients' vaccine-specific clones were spike mono-reactive in 304 of 307 cases.

Treatment denoted: approximately nine-day PBMC culture with coronavirus spike peptide pools or control peptides (ViraFEST assay). According to the study, CD4+ T cells from the unexposed donor were gathered ahead of the COVID-19 pandemic (2011-2018). Sequencing of DNA taken from cultured CD4+ T cells relied on the Oncomine TCR Beta short-read assay. MiXCR, run by TCRdb on the PCR reads, gives a single entry per CDR3 protein. The sample has 5,500 to 6,500 distinct CDR3 sequences, around 48% seen once. In this sample, this clonotype turned up a few times. Its antigen is still unknown. The sequence came from a human donor in good health. Sample: CD4+ T cells from blood, cultured in vitro. The V call is TRBV28, the J call TRBJ2-5, with 7 nucleotides matching TRBD2. DNA for the CDR3: TGTGCCAGCAGGAGCGGGGCCTCCCGGGAGACCCAGTACTTC. Translation: CASRSGASRETQYF.